Following are 7 T cell receptor beta chains from one sample sequenced in a study of blood T cell repertoires in COVID-19. Only in-frame clones appear in the TCRdb table, and some are missing; sequencing was by immunoSEQ multiplex PCR. The repertoire holds 170,000 or so clones, with around 80% as singletons. Sequenced: peripheral blood. The receptors shown here come from a woman aged 55-69 years with acute or convalescent COVID-19.

The chain links TRBV28 to TRBJ2-5, with a tentative D call TRBD2 (6 bases). The CDR3 is 14 amino acids. V lost 5 bases and J 9 bases, leaving 19 bases between the germline ends. Germline V gene sequence: CDR1 MDHEN, CDR2 SYDVKM. The CDR3 DNA reads as TGTGCCAGCAGTCCCGGGAGCGTAAATGCGGCCCAGTACTTC. Protein: CASSPGSVNAAQYF.

This chain joins TRBV7-2 and TRBJ2-5, with TRBD2 matching 8 bases. The CDR3 runs 16 residues. Unmatched junction bases numbered 6, after V lost 2 bases and J lost 1 base. Looked up from germline, CDR1 is SGHTA and CDR2 is FQGNSA. The CDR3 protein is CASSLITSGGQETQYF. CDR3 coding DNA: TGTGCCAGCAGCTTAATCACCAGCGGGGGCCAAGAGACCCAGTACTTC.

The genes are TRBV6-2 or TRBV6-3 and TRBJ1-2; TRBD1 matches at 9 bases. J lost 5 bases, V lost 6 bases, and 13 bases had no gene match. Looked up from germline, CDR1 is MNHEY and CDR2 is SVGEGT. The CDR3 covers 16 residues. CDR3 sequence: CASSPGPGTGMYGYTF. For the CDR3, the DNA is TGTGCCAGCAGCCCTGGTCCCGGGACAGGGATGTATGGCTACACCTTC.

This clone has more than one count but fewer than ten. The chain uses TRBV9 and TRBJ2-2; 11 bases align to TRBD2. The V gene end was trimmed by 3 bases and the J gene end by 6 bases; junction bases not matched to a gene: 7. The germline gives CDR1 SGDLS, CDR2 YYNGEE. The CDR3 has 16 amino acids. CDR3 nucleotide sequence: TGTGCCAGCAGCGGTTATAGCGGGGGGGCCCCCGGGGAGCTGTTTTTT. Its translation is CASSGYSGGAPGELFF.

The chain employs TRBV9 and TRBJ1-3; D is unresolved. The length of the CDR3 is 17 residues. Trimming took off 0 bases at V and 0 bases at J, with 13 bases between the two ends. Germline assignment: CDR1 SGDLS and CDR2 YYNGEE. CDR3 protein: CASSVDGSSGSGNTIYF. CDR3 sequence (DNA): TGTGCCAGCAGCGTAGACGGCTCAAGCGGCTCTGGAAACACCATATATTTT.

This clone was picked up one time. The chain has TRBV7-3 and TRBJ2-2; tentative D call: TRBD2 (6 bases). Trimming cost V 0 bases and J 4 bases, with 6 bases left between them. Germline CDR1 SGHTA, CDR2 FQGTGA. This CDR3 spans 14 amino acids. CDR3 bases: TGTGCCAGCAGCTTAACGCGGGGCACCGGGGAGCTGTTTTTT. Translation gives CASSLTRGTGELFF.

The V gene is TRBV15, the J gene TRBJ1-1, with a possible D match to TRBD1 (6 bases). This CDR3 has 14 amino acids. Germline V lookup: CDR1 LNHNV, CDR2 YYDKDF (reference sequence). V lost 0 bases and J 5 bases, leaving 10 bases between the germline ends. The CDR3 here is CATSREDRLTEAFF. CDR3 DNA sequence: TGTGCCACCAGCAGAGAAGACAGGTTAACTGAAGCTTTCTTT.